The 6 T cell receptor beta chains in this list originate from one sample, sequenced in a study of blood T cell repertoires in COVID-19. Profiling relied on immunoSEQ multiplex PCR, and the TCRdb table lists in-frame clones only, not all of them. The data contain some 300,000 clones, 85% to 90% of them singletons. Material for sequencing was peripheral blood. The receptors were gathered from a woman in her 50s with COVID-19, enrolled during active disease.

The genes are TRBV25-1 and TRBJ2-7, with 9 positions matching TRBD1. The J segment lost 0 bases and the V segment lost 4 bases, leaving 4 bases of the junction unmatched. Per the germline V gene, CDR1 is MGHDK and CDR2 is SYGVNS. This CDR3 has 15 amino acids. Here the CDR3 reads CASSAWTGVSYEQYF. The CDR3 nucleotides are TGTGCCAGCAGTGCCTGGACAGGGGTCTCCTACGAGCAGTACTTC.

The chain recombines TRBV18 with TRBJ1-4; unclear D gene. V was pared by 3 bases and J by 8 bases, with 19 bases between. In germline, CDR1 is KGHSH, CDR2 LQKENI. There are 16 residues in the CDR3. CDR3 loop: CASSPGLVRAAEKLFF. Here the CDR3 DNA reads TGTGCCAGCTCACCCGGTCTGGTGAGGGCGGCGGAAAAACTGTTTTTT.

The V gene is TRBV9, the J gene TRBJ1-5; 9 bases are a match to TRBD1. CDR1 and CDR2 from the germline V gene are SGDLS and YYNGEE. Germline trimming cut 0 bases from V and 11 bases from J; bases unmatched to any gene: 15. This CDR3 comprises 17 residues. The CDR3 reads CASSVVDRGGDLSAQHF. CDR3 bases: TGTGCCAGCAGCGTAGTGGACAGGGGCGGCGACCTCTCGGCCCAGCATTTT.

The chain links TRBV18 to TRBJ2-2; 7 nucleotides line up with TRBD1. Germline CDR1 and CDR2: KGHSH and LQKENI. The CDR3 contains 16 residues. V shed 3 bases, J shed 4 bases, and the junction held 8 bases outside the gene matches. As DNA, the CDR3 is TGTGCCAGCTCACCTAGACAGGGACGGATCACCGGGGAGCTGTTTTTT. Translation: CASSPRQGRITGELFF.

The chain joins TRBV5-5 to TRBJ2-7; the D gene is possibly TRBD1 (6 bases). The CDR3 is made up of 13 amino acids. V lost 0 bases, J lost 5 bases, and 9 bases lay in between. Germline CDR1 reads SGHKS; CDR2 reads YYEKEE (reference sequence). CDR3 DNA sequence: TGTGCCAGCAGCTTGGAGGGGGTCCACGAGCAGTACTTC. This encodes CASSLEGVHEQYF.

The V call is TRBV4-1, the J call TRBJ2-1; D call uncertain. The germline CDR1 and CDR2 sequences are MGHRA and YSYEKL. The CDR3 extends over 15 amino acids. The V end lost 3 bases, the J end lost 2 bases, and 11 bases lay between the germline ends. CDR3 DNA sequence: TGCGCCAGCAGCCAGGTCCATGGCCCCTACAATGAGCAGTTCTTC. Translating gives CASSQVHGPYNEQFF.